Shown below are 4 T cell receptor beta chains from a single sample sequenced in a study of blood T cell repertoires in COVID-19. Only in-frame clones appear in the TCRdb table, and some are missing; sequencing was by immunoSEQ multiplex PCR. The sample consists of about half a million clones, around 85% of them appearing once. Specimen: peripheral blood. All receptors derive from a human donor in a cohort sampled during active COVID-19.

The rearrangement links TRBV7-9 to TRBJ2-1; 9 nucleotides agree with TRBD2. Unmatched junction bases numbered 6, after V lost 6 bases and J lost 3 bases. This CDR3 comprises 15 residues. Germline CDR1 and CDR2: SEHNR and FQNEAQ (reference sequence). The CDR3 loop reads CASSPQLAGYNEQFF. In DNA, the CDR3 is TGTGCCAGCAGTCCCCAACTAGCGGGCTACAATGAGCAGTTCTTC.

This clone has only a few counts. V gene TRBV27 combines with J gene TRBJ2-7; D uncertain. The CDR3 loop spans 16 amino acids. V was cut by 0 bases and J by 4 bases, with 16 bases left in between. Germline-derived CDR1 and CDR2 are MNHEY and SMNVEV (reference sequence). In DNA, the CDR3 is TGTGCCAGCAGTTTATCGATTACGAGCGCCGGGTACGAGCAGTACTTC. Translation: CASSLSITSAGYEQYF.

The chain has TRBV19 and TRBJ2-1, with D hard to call. Germline CDR1 is LNHDA and CDR2 is SQIVND (reference sequence). The V gene lost 3 bases and the J gene lost 8 bases, with 11 bases spanning the gap. The length of the CDR3 is 13 residues. The CDR3 DNA is TGTGCCAGTAGTATTGTCGGGTGGCATGAGCAGTTCTTC. It translates to CASSIVGWHEQFF.

CDR3 bases: TGTGCCAGCAGCGGGGGACAGGGGAATGGCTACACCTTC. Translation gives CASSGGQGNGYTF. The chain carries TRBV9 and TRBJ1-2; 10 positions match TRBD1. V shed 3 bases, J shed 6 bases, and the junction held 2 bases outside the gene matches. This CDR3 region has 13 residues. Germline lookup yields CDR1 SGDLS and CDR2 YYNGEE. The full variable domain, completed using reference TRBV9 and TRBJ1-2, is DSGVTQTPKHLITATGQRVTLRCSPRSGDLSVYWYQQSLDQGLQFLIQYYNGEERAKGNILERFSAQQFPDLHSELNLSSLELGDSALYFCASSGGQGNGYTFGSGTRLTVV.